Shown below are 13 T cell receptor beta chains from a single sample sequenced in a study of Ad26.COV2.S vaccination and SARS-CoV-2 variants. Sequenced by immunoSEQ multiplex PCR; TCRdb stores in-frame clones only, minus some. This table holds around 500,000 clones, 80% to 90% found once. Stated treatment: some 19 received Ad26.COV2.S at low or high dose, single or two shots; several received placebo; per-sample allocation not given. On day 63 after the first injection, vaccine and placebo recipients gave samples. The source was peripheral blood, collected in a trial of Ad26.COV2.S vaccine versus placebo. These receptor sequences come from a person aged 18-60 years who received the Ad26.COV2.S COVID-19 vaccine or a placebo.

The chain is built from TRBV28 and TRBJ2-7; D is undetermined. CDR1 and CDR2 from the germline V gene are MDHEN and SYDVKM. The V end was cut by 6 bases, the J end by 3 bases, with 15 bases between. CDR3 length: 14 amino acids. The CDR3 sequence is CASRVRASSYEQYF. The CDR3 region has the DNA TGTGCCAGCAGGGTCCGAGCCTCTAGCTACGAGCAGTACTTC.

With respect to this clone: Other nucleotide sequences in the sample specify the same CDR3. The chain uses TRBV28 and TRBJ2-7; 8 bases map to TRBD1. This CDR3 contains 12 residues. Germline V gives CDR1 MDHEN, CDR2 SYDVKM. The J segment lost 4 bases and the V segment lost 6 bases, leaving 2 bases of the junction unmatched. In DNA form, the CDR3 reads TGTGCCAGCAGGACAGGGGATTACGAGCAGTACTTC. As protein: CASRTGDYEQYF.

V usage is TRBV18 and J usage is TRBJ2-1; D is perhaps TRBD1 or TRBD2 (6 bases each). From germline, CDR1 is KGHSH and CDR2 LQKENI. The V and J ends lost 4 bases and 1 base respectively, with 11 bases between them. CDR3 length: 15 residues. In nucleotides, the CDR3 is TGTGCCAGCTCACTGGAGGGGGAGTCCTACAATGAGCAGTTCTTC. This translates into CASSLEGESYNEQFF. The full variable domain, rest sourced from reference TRBV18 and TRBJ2-1, is NAGVMQNPRHLVRRRGQEARLRCSPMKGHSHVYWYRQLPEEGLKFMVYLQKENIIDESGMPKERFSAEFPKEGPSILRIQQVVRGDSAAYFCASSLEGESYNEQFFGPGTRLTVL.

The chain carries TRBV6-5 and TRBJ2-6; D ambiguous. The CDR3 sequence is 15 residues long. Germline loops: CDR1 MNHEY, CDR2 SVGAGI. V was trimmed by 6 bases and J by 0 bases, leaving 9 bases between them. The CDR3 region has the DNA TGTGCCAGCAGCTACGAAACCTCTGGGGCCAACGTCCTGACTTTC. Amino acids: CASSYETSGANVLTF.

The chain employs TRBV4-2 and TRBJ2-1; 13 bases are a match to TRBD2. The V gene's germline CDR1 is LGHNA and CDR2 YNFKEQ. The CDR3 consists of 14 residues. The V gene end was trimmed by 4 bases and the J gene end by 6 bases; junction bases not matched to a gene: 0. DNA of the CDR3: TGTGCCAGCAGCCGGACTAGCGGGAGCAATGAGCAGTTCTTC. Residues: CASSRTSGSNEQFF.

The rearrangement uses TRBV5-1 and TRBJ2-7; 8 nucleotides align to TRBD1. The CDR3 contains 16 residues. Losses at the gene ends were 0 bases for V and 2 bases for J; bases not matched to a gene: 7. Germline V lookup: CDR1 SGHRS, CDR2 YFSETQ. CDR3 residues: CASSLALTGAPYEQYF. Written as DNA, the CDR3 is TGCGCCAGCAGCTTGGCCCTGACAGGGGCACCCTACGAGCAGTACTTC.

This clone was observed once. J is TRBJ1-1 and V is TRBV13; D gene uncertain. There are 14 residues in the CDR3. Trimming pared 1 base from V and 6 bases from J, leaving 12 bases between. Germline lookup yields CDR1 PRHDT and CDR2 FYEKMQ (reference sequence). CDR3 region: CASSLAAGKAEAFF. The DNA for the CDR3 is TGTGCCAGCAGCTTAGCGGCGGGGAAGGCTGAAGCTTTCTTT.

A few counts support this clone. The V and J genes are TRBV6-2 or TRBV6-3 and TRBJ2-6, with TRBD2 matching over 8 bases. The junction had 15 bases not matched to a gene; V was cut back by 5 bases and J by 0 bases. The CDR3 has 20 amino acids. The germline V gene has CDR1 MNHEY and CDR2 SVGEGT. The CDR3, as DNA: TGTGCCAGCAGTCCCCCCCCGGGAGGGGTGTCCAGCTCTGGGGCCAACGTCCTGACTTTC. Translation gives CASSPPPGGVSSSGANVLTF.

The V call is TRBV12-5, the J call TRBJ2-1; D is undetermined. Trimming shortened V by 2 bases and J by 6 bases, and 2 bases separated the two germline ends. Germline assignment: CDR1 LGHNT and CDR2 FRNRAP. The CDR3 length is 11 residues. CDR3 sequence: CASGLINEQFF. In DNA form, the CDR3 reads TGTGCTAGTGGTTTGATCAATGAGCAGTTCTTC.

This chain joins TRBV10-3 and TRBJ2-1; 7 bases are a match to TRBD2. The length of the CDR3 is 18 residues. V lost 0 bases and J lost 5; bases outside the gene matches: 13. CDR1 ENHRY and CDR2 SYGVKD come from the germline V gene. This CDR3 is CAISESWVGGTKDNEQFF. Written as DNA, the CDR3 is TGTGCCATCAGTGAGTCGTGGGTAGGCGGGACTAAGGACAATGAGCAGTTCTTC.

The chain has TRBV18 and TRBJ2-1; 10 nucleotides agree with TRBD2. The CDR3 extends over 13 amino acids. V dropped 2 bases and J dropped 9; count of bases not matched to a gene: 1. Per germline, CDR1 KGHSH and CDR2 LQKENI. The CDR3 loop reads CASSPTSGIEQFF. Here the CDR3 DNA reads TGTGCCAGCTCACCAACTAGCGGGATTGAGCAGTTCTTC.

V is TRBV3-1 (or the pseudogene TRBV3-2) and J is TRBJ1-4, with 9 bases that match TRBD1. The germline V gene encodes CDR1 LGHDT and CDR2 YNNKEL (reference sequence). Losses at the gene ends were 1 base for V and 10 bases for J; bases not matched to a gene: 7. This CDR3 comprises 15 residues. CDR3 protein: CASSQAGTGSGKLFF. The DNA of the CDR3 is TGTGCCAGCAGCCAAGCCGGGACAGGGAGTGGAAAACTGTTTTTT.

The rearrangement uses TRBV29-1 and TRBJ2-5; unclear D gene. CDR1 is SQVTM and CDR2 is ANQGSEA in the germline V gene. CDR3 length: 11 amino acids. Deletions cut 6 bases from V and 7 bases from J, with 12 bases between. CDR3 region: CSVKPLGTQYF. The CDR3 DNA sequence: TGCAGCGTAAAACCGCTGGGGACCCAGTACTTC.